These T cell receptor beta chains were read from a single sample in a study of blood T cell repertoires in COVID-19. Measured with immunoSEQ multiplex PCR; TCRdb has only the in-frame clones, and not every one. The data show 350,000 to 400,000 clones, around 88% seen once. Sequenced sample: peripheral blood. The receptors originated from a woman aged 60-75 years with COVID-19, enrolled during active disease. Each CDR3 is given with its conserved first and last residue. Each record gives: V gene, clone size, CDR3 length, J gene, CDR3 protein. Not every row has a clone size; where given, it reads once, few, many or a size class.

V: TRBV3-1/TRBV3-2; size: -; length: 15; J: TRBJ2-1; CDR3: CASSLDSSSYNEQFF
V: TRBV9; size: -; length: 13; J: TRBJ2-5; CDR3: CASSVGPEETQYF
V: TRBV6-6; size: few; length: 15; J: TRBJ2-7; CDR3: CASSYDWAGGYEQYF
V: TRBV7-9; size: -; length: 17; J: TRBJ2-1; CDR3: CASSPGRVVISYNEQFF
V: TRBV11-3; size: -; length: 15; J: TRBJ1-1; CDR3: CASSPLGGNPTEAFF
V: TRBV27; size: -; length: 17; J: TRBJ2-6; CDR3: CASRGLQTPSGANVLTF
V: TRBV9; size: once; length: 15; J: TRBJ2-2; CDR3: CASSVEGAGPGELFF
V: TRBV3-1/TRBV3-2; size: -; length: 16; J: TRBJ2-7; CDR3: CASSLRWTGVSYEQYF
V: TRBV5-1; size: -; length: 15; J: TRBJ1-5; CDR3: CASSLEGVSNQPQHF
V: TRBV5-1; size: once; length: 15; J: TRBJ2-2; CDR3: CASTWTVPVTGELFF
V: TRBV30; size: once; length: 14; J: TRBJ1-2; CDR3: CAWGAGQGSYGYTF
V: TRBV5-6; size: -; length: 19; J: TRBJ1-1; CDR3: CASRLLDRDRGFMNTEAFF
V: TRBV7-9; size: -; length: 15; J: TRBJ2-7; CDR3: CASSPRGPSSYEQYF
V: TRBV10-3; size: -; length: 14; J: TRBJ2-3; CDR3: CAISVGGTWNTQYF
V: TRBV5-4; size: -; length: 15; J: TRBJ2-4; CDR3: CASSRTSGGTNIQYF
V: TRBV6-5; size: -; length: 13; J: TRBJ2-2; CDR3: CGGGQGVTGELFF
V: TRBV11-3; size: -; length: 16; J: TRBJ1-1; CDR3: CASSKDGLMLNTEAFF
V: TRBV6-1; size: -; length: 18; J: TRBJ2-7; CDR3: CASSVNWYITGSSYEQYF
V: TRBV7-6; size: -; length: 15; J: TRBJ1-6; CDR3: CASSLGQGALSPLHF
V: TRBV11-3; size: once; length: 18; J: TRBJ2-1; CDR3: CASSLDASGGAPYNEQFF
V: TRBV6-5; size: -; length: 15; J: TRBJ1-1; CDR3: CASESFGGGNTEAFF
V: TRBV11-2; size: -; length: 14; J: TRBJ2-5; CDR3: CASSLVQKQETQYF
V: TRBV10-3; size: -; length: 11; J: TRBJ2-3; CDR3: CAISVEDTQYF
V: TRBV5-4; size: -; length: 15; J: TRBJ2-1; CDR3: CASSLGQGAGNEQFF
V: TRBV18; size: -; length: 13; J: TRBJ2-7; CDR3: CASAGQGYYEQYF
V: TRBV19; size: -; length: 15; J: TRBJ1-2; CDR3: CASSTMTGANYGYTF
V: TRBV6-4; size: -; length: 13; J: TRBJ1-1; CDR3: CASSDSGGTEAFF
V: TRBV9; size: -; length: 15; J: TRBJ2-7; CDR3: CASSVDGQGSDEQYF
V: TRBV11-3; size: few; length: 16; J: TRBJ2-5; CDR3: CASSPSYFSQQETQYF
V: TRBV6-6; size: -; length: 14; J: TRBJ2-7; CDR3: CASSYGDRGLEQYF
V: TRBV6-2/TRBV6-3; size: -; length: 16; J: TRBJ2-5; CDR3: CASSLGLAGGQETQYF
V: TRBV27; size: few; length: 14; J: TRBJ1-2; CDR3: CASSLYQGAGGYTF
V: TRBV27; size: -; length: 14; J: TRBJ2-2; CDR3: CASSPSVGAGELFF
V: TRBV5-1; size: -; length: 15; J: TRBJ2-2; CDR3: CASSTRLAGAGELFF
V: TRBV11-3; size: -; length: 18; J: TRBJ2-5; CDR3: CASSLALRGGTAQETQYF
V: TRBV3-1/TRBV3-2; size: -; length: 14; J: TRBJ2-2; CDR3: CASSQVGGTGELFF
V: TRBV7-2; size: -; length: 15; J: TRBJ1-2; CDR3: CASSPDSGGRYGYTF
V: TRBV24-1; size: -; length: 16; J: TRBJ2-1; CDR3: CATSDSGGSSYNEQFF
V: TRBV30; size: -; length: 12; J: TRBJ1-2; CDR3: CAWSWGPYGYTF
V: TRBV2; size: -; length: 14; J: TRBJ1-6; CDR3: CATAPGHYNSPLHF
V: TRBV9; size: -; length: 15; J: TRBJ2-3; CDR3: CASSVGDRDSDTQYF